Following are 19 T cell receptor beta chains from one sample sequenced in a study of T cells in Graves' hyperthyroidism and ophthalmopathy. Amplification yielded TCR beta CDR3 regions, with RNA transcripts as the source. HTBI primers were the set used in a first-round RT-PCR of the TCR CDR3. MiXCR, applied by TCRdb to the multiplex PCR reads, yields one record per CDR3 protein. Of about 500,000 distinct CDR3 sequences detected, 17% appear once; the ten largest clones hold approximately 15%. The sample consisted of blood. All receptors derive from a young woman with Graves' ophthalmopathy.

This clonotype was counted a few times. The chain joins TRBV10-3 to TRBJ1-2; D might be TRBD1 (5 bases). Trimming pared 4 bases from V and 8 bases from J, leaving 11 bases between. Looked up from germline, CDR1 is ENHRY and CDR2 is SYGVKD. CDR3 length: 12 amino acids. The CDR3, as DNA: TGTGCCATCAGTGTGGGGGGGTACGGCTACACCTTC. Encoded protein: CAISVGGYGYTF.

The sample holds many counts of this clonotype. The V gene is TRBV27, the J gene TRBJ1-2; D is unclear. Germline values: CDR1 MNHEY, CDR2 SMNVEV (reference sequence). The CDR3 spans 15 residues. V was shortened by 1 base and J by 2 bases, with 11 bases between the two germline ends. As DNA, the CDR3 is TGTGCCAGCAGTTTATTGGGTGAAACCAACTATGGCTACACCTTC. This codes for CASSLLGETNYGYTF.

The V and J genes are TRBV13 and TRBJ1-1; 9 bases are shared with TRBD1. With V trimmed by 0 bases and J by 4 bases, 6 bases remained unmatched. Germline CDR1 PRHDT, CDR2 FYEKMQ (reference sequence). The CDR3 covers 16 residues. CDR3 coding DNA: TGTGCCAGCAGCTTAGGTAGGACAGGGGATCGCACTGAAGCTTTCTTT. It codes for CASSLGRTGDRTEAFF.

This clonotype occurred a few times. The chain recombines TRBV20-1 with TRBJ1-4; 10 positions agree with TRBD1. Losses at the gene ends were 4 bases for V and 5 bases for J; bases not matched to a gene: 1. Germline lookup yields CDR1 DFQATT and CDR2 SNEGSKA (reference sequence). The CDR3 covers 13 residues. CDR3 sequence: CSATGQGNEKLFF. As DNA, the CDR3 is TGCAGTGCTACGGGACAGGGGAATGAAAAACTGTTTTTT.

The table lists this clonotype with many counts. The J gene is TRBJ2-3, the V gene TRBV30; D is unclear. Trimming removed 3 bases from V and 2 bases from J, with 9 bases in between. Germline CDR1 GTSNPN, CDR2 SVGIG (reference sequence). The CDR3 is 13 amino acids. Written as DNA, the CDR3 is TGTGCCTGGAGAGGTCCAGCCACAGATACGCAGTATTTT. This gives the protein CAWRGPATDTQYF.

The chain has TRBV20-1 and TRBJ1-2; the D gene is possibly TRBD1 (5 bases). There are 12 residues in the CDR3. CDR1 is DFQATT, CDR2 SNEGSKA, per germline (reference sequence). The CDR3 coding sequence is TGCAGCGGGATCGGGGCGATCTATGGCTACACCTTC. It specifies CSGIGAIYGYTF.

There are many counts of this clonotype. The chain joins TRBV7-3 to TRBJ2-3; 8 positions match TRBD1. This CDR3 spans 18 amino acids. Trimming removed 4 bases from V and 0 bases from J; junction bases left unmatched: 12. Per the germline V gene, CDR1 is SGHTA and CDR2 is FQGTGA. The CDR3 sequence: CASSSIPRTGKSTDTQYF. CDR3 DNA sequence: TGTGCCAGCAGCTCAATACCCAGGACAGGGAAAAGCACAGATACGCAGTATTTT.

The V and J genes are TRBV28 and TRBJ2-2, with TRBD1 as a possible D gene (6 bases). Trimming took 6 bases from V and 7 from J, leaving 9 bases between them. CDR3 length: 12 amino acids. Germline CDR1 reads MDHEN; CDR2 reads SYDVKM. In DNA, the CDR3 is TGTGCCAGCAGACAGGGCTTCGGGGAGCTGTTTTTT. Translated: CASRQGFGELFF.

This clonotype came up a few times. The rearrangement uses TRBV12-5 and TRBJ2-3; the D call may be TRBD1 or TRBD2 (6 bases each). The V gene's germline CDR1 is LGHNT and CDR2 FRNRAP. The CDR3 sequence is 12 residues long. Trimming cost V 7 bases and J 4 bases, with 9 bases left between them. CDR3 in amino acids: CASAGASDTQYF. The CDR3 bases are TGTGCTAGTGCGGGGGCGTCAGATACGCAGTATTTT.

The chain carries TRBV12-3 or TRBV12-4 and TRBJ1-4; 8 positions agree with TRBD1. This CDR3 is 14 amino acids long. With V trimmed by 1 base and J by 8 bases, 3 bases remained unmatched. The chain's CDR3 is CASSLGQGREKLFF. The CDR3 DNA sequence: TGTGCCAGCAGTTTAGGACAGGGGAGAGAAAAACTGTTTTTT.

There are a few counts of this clonotype. The chain combines TRBV19 with TRBJ1-2; TRBD1 might be the D (5 bases). V lost 7 bases to trimming and J lost 1 base, with 13 bases between them. There are 14 residues in the CDR3. CDR1 and CDR2 from the germline V gene are LNHDA and SQIVND (reference sequence). The CDR3 nucleotides are TGTGCCAGTACCGAACAGGACCTTAACTATGGCTACACCTTC. Its protein is CASTEQDLNYGYTF.

This clonotype has at least ten counts. The V gene is TRBV28, the J gene TRBJ2-1; the match to TRBD2 covers 13 bases. Germline trimming cut 5 bases from V and 6 bases from J; bases unmatched to any gene: 10. Per germline, CDR1 MDHEN and CDR2 SYDVKM. The CDR3 covers 17 residues. Here the CDR3 reads CASSKLAGGRVVNEQFF. CDR3 coding DNA: TGTGCCAGCAGTAAACTAGCGGGAGGGCGGGTTGTCAATGAGCAGTTCTTC.

This clonotype was observed at least ten times. The CDR3 loop is CASSYSSETQYF. The CDR3 region has the DNA TGTGCCAGCAGTTACTCTTCGGAGACCCAGTACTTC. The chain has TRBV6-2 or TRBV6-3 and TRBJ2-5; D not resolved. CDR3 length equals 12 residues. The V and J ends lost 0 bases and 5 bases respectively, with 4 bases between them. In germline, CDR1 is MNHEY, CDR2 SVGEGT.

The table lists this clonotype with many counts. The chain combines TRBV5-6 with TRBJ1-1, with TRBD1 matching over 10 bases. The CDR3 covers 17 residues. CDR1 SGHDT and CDR2 YYEEEE come from the germline V gene. Trimming took 4 bases from V and 0 from J; bases not matched to a gene: 9. Written as DNA, the CDR3 is TGTGCCAGCAGCCGGGACAGGGGCGGGATTATGAACACTGAAGCTTTCTTT. It specifies CASSRDRGGIMNTEAFF.

This clonotype was found many times. This rearrangement joins TRBV13 to TRBJ2-2, with D possibly TRBD1 on 6 matching bases. V was shortened by 6 bases and J by 5 bases, with 10 bases between the two germline ends. This CDR3 has 13 amino acids. Germline V CDR1 and CDR2: PRHDT, FYEKMQ (reference sequence). CDR3 sequence reads: CASRPGETGELFF. The DNA of the CDR3 is TGTGCCAGCAGACCAGGGGAAACCGGGGAGCTGTTTTTT.

Ten or more counts support this clonotype. J is TRBJ1-2 and V is TRBV7-9; tentatively, D is TRBD1 (5 bases). Trimming cost V 5 bases and J 4 bases, with 14 bases left between them. This CDR3 is built from 14 residues. Per the germline V gene, CDR1 is SEHNR and CDR2 is FQNEAQ (reference sequence). Written as DNA, the CDR3 is TGTGCCAGCAGCGACGGGACGGTGGCCTATGGCTACACCTTC. Protein product: CASSDGTVAYGYTF.

The sample holds many counts of this clonotype. This sequence joins TRBV2 and TRBJ2-7, with TRBD1 matching 8 bases. The CDR3 consists of 14 residues. J lost 2 bases, V lost 3 bases, and 3 bases had no gene match. CDR1 is SNHLY, CDR2 FYNNEI, per germline. The CDR3 here is CASSEAGGPYEQYF. The CDR3 DNA sequence: TGTGCCAGCAGTGAGGCAGGGGGCCCCTACGAGCAGTACTTC.

V gene TRBV5-1 combines with J gene TRBJ2-4; D call uncertain. Trimming cost V 0 bases and J 7 bases, with 8 bases left between them. Looked up from germline, CDR1 is SGHRS and CDR2 is YFSETQ. This CDR3 region has 13 residues. In DNA form, the CDR3 reads TGCGCCAGCAGCTTGGAGCAAGGCAACATTCAGTACTTC. Translated, it gives CASSLEQGNIQYF.

Ten or more counts support this clonotype. This rearrangement joins TRBV6-2 or TRBV6-3 to TRBJ2-1, with 8 nucleotides matching TRBD2. The J segment lost 8 bases and the V segment lost 6 bases, leaving 15 bases of the junction unmatched. From germline, CDR1 is MNHEY and CDR2 SVGEGT. The CDR3 loop spans 16 amino acids. CDR3 sequence: CASSHSRGREVDEQFF. Here the CDR3 DNA reads TGTGCCAGCAGCCACTCGCGAGGGCGGGAGGTGGATGAGCAGTTCTTC.